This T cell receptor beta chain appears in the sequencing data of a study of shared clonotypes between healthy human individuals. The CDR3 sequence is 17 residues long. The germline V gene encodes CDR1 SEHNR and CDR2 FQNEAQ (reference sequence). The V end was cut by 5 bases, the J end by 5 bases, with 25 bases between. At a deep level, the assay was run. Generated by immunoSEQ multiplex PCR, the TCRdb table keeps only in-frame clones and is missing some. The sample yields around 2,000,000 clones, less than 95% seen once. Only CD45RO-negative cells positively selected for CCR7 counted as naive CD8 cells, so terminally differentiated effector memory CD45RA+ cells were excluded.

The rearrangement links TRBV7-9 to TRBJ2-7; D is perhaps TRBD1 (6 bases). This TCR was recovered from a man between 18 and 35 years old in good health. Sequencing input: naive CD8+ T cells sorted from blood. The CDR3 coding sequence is TGTGCCAGCAGCCCCGAAACCTCACCCAGGGGCCCCGACGAGCAGTACTTC. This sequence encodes CASSPETSPRGPDEQYF.